The entry below gives a single T cell receptor (beta chain) sequence along with its context. Its antigen is currently unknown. These data are taken from a study of blood T cells in healthy people across ages. The study's findings and limits: Diversity of TCR beta correlated strongly with naive T cell percentage.

The second PCR ran about 6 to 12 cycles with a sample-barcoded 5' primer and J-beta primers. TCRdb processed the 5' RACE reads anew with MiXCR; each CDR3 protein has one entry. The sample lists a few hundred thousand distinct CDR3 sequences; approximately 52% were seen once. V lost 4 bases and J lost 4; bases outside the gene matches: 17. The CDR3 is made up of 19 amino acids. CDR1 is SGHRS and CDR2 is YFSETQ in the germline V gene. Sequencing was performed on blood. This receptor was identified in a man in his sixties in good health. This chain uses TRBV5-1 with TRBJ2-3; 11 nucleotides line up with TRBD2. In nucleotides, the CDR3 is TGCGCCAGCAGCCGCTTGGTCGGGACTAGCGGAAGCGCGGCAGATACGCAGTATTTT. Translation gives CASSRLVGTSGSAADTQYF. Supplemented by reference TRBV5-1 and TRBJ2-3, the full variable domain reads KAGVTQTPRYLIKTRGQQVTLSCSPISGHRSVSWYQQTPGQGLQFLFEYFSETQRNKGNFPGRFSGRQFSNSRSEMNVSTLELGDSALYLCASSRLVGTSGSAADTQYFGPGTRLTVL.